The rows below give T cell receptor beta chains drawn from one sample of a study of beta chain features in type 1 diabetes. Only in-frame clones appear in the TCRdb table, and some are missing; sequencing was by immunoSEQ multiplex PCR. The repertoire holds roughly 250,000 clones, with about 20% as singletons. The specimen sequenced was naive CD4+ T cells from blood. All receptors derive from a woman between 35 and 50 years old with type 1 diabetes. Each CDR3 is given with its conserved first and last residue. Each record gives: clone size, D gene, J gene, V gene, CDR3 DNA, CDR3 protein. D genes are given only for firm matches. Clone size, where shown, is once, few, many, or a class for clones that have expanded.

>few|NA|TRBJ2-2|TRBV11-1
TGTGCCAGCAGCCCGACAAGAAACACCGGGGAGCTGTTTTTT
CASSPTRNTGELFF
>few|NA|TRBJ1-2|TRBV30
TGTGCCTGGAGTGTACGGTATGGCTACACCTTC
CAWSVRYGYTF
>NA|TRBD1|TRBJ2-1|TRBV5-4
TGTGCCAGCAGCTTTCCGGGACAGGGTTCCTACAATGAGCAGTTCTTC
CASSFPGQGSYNEQFF
>few|TRBD1|TRBJ2-7|TRBV28
TGTGCCAGCAGTCCCGTGACAGGGAACCCCTACGAGCAGTACTTC
CASSPVTGNPYEQYF
>NA|NA|TRBJ1-5|TRBV2
TGTGCCAGCTTAGCTGCAGATAGCAATCAGCCCCAGCATTTT
CASLAADSNQPQHF
>NA|NA|TRBJ1-2|TRBV18
TGTGCCAGCTCACCAGCGTCAGGGGACTATGGCTACACCTTC
CASSPASGDYGYTF
>NA|TRBD1|TRBJ1-2|TRBV18
TGTGCCAGCGAACCGGGGCAGGGGGACGCTGGCTACACCTTC
CASEPGQGDAGYTF
>NA|TRBD1|TRBJ2-7|TRBV7-6
TGTGCCAGCAGCCCGAACCTCGTCTCGGGACAGATCTACGAGCAGTACTTC
CASSPNLVSGQIYEQYF
>NA|TRBD2|TRBJ2-3|TRBV4-3
TGCGCCAGCAGCCAAGACGGGAGGGGTGCAGATACGCAGTATTTT
CASSQDGRGADTQYF
>NA|TRBD2|TRBJ2-7|TRBV30
TGTGCCTGGACGCGCGGGAGGGCCGGATACGAGCAGTACTTC
CAWTRGRAGYEQYF
>few|NA|TRBJ2-4|TRBV28
TGTGCCAGCAGTTTATCGTTGGGAGCGGGAGCCAAAAACATTCAGTACTTC
CASSLSLGAGAKNIQYF
>NA|NA|TRBJ1-3|TRBV7-2
TGTGCCAGCAGTTCACGAGATTTCTCTGGAAACACCATATATTTT
CASSSRDFSGNTIYF
>NA|NA|TRBJ1-5|TRBV19
TGTGCCAGTCGAGGGAATACGTACAATCAGCCCCAGCATTTT
CASRGNTYNQPQHF
>NA|NA|TRBJ2-7|TRBV7-3
TGTGCCAGCAGCCCGGACAGTAGGGGCTCCTACGAGCAGTACTTC
CASSPDSRGSYEQYF
>NA|TRBD2|TRBJ2-1|TRBV6-5
TGTGCCAGCAGTACCCCTTTTGCGGGAGAGAATGAGCAGTTCTTC
CASSTPFAGENEQFF
>few|TRBD1|TRBJ2-5|TRBV4-3
TGCGCCAGCAGCCAGAGGACAGGGACCGAGACCCAGTACTTC
CASSQRTGTETQYF
>few|TRBD2|TRBJ2-7|TRBV27
TGTGCCAGCAGTTCGGCGGGGGGAACCTACGAGCAGTACTTC
CASSSAGGTYEQYF
>once|NA|TRBJ1-4|TRBV30
TGTGCCTGGGAGGACAGTTTGAATGAAAAACTGTTTTTT
CAWEDSLNEKLFF
>few|NA|TRBJ2-2|TRBV7-9
TGTGCCAGCAGCTTAGTGGGTAGCTACACCGGGGAGCTGTTTTTT
CASSLVGSYTGELFF
>NA|TRBD1|TRBJ1-1|TRBV27
TGTGCCAGCAGTTCCAGGACAGGGGGCCCCACAACGAACACTGAAGCTTTCTTT
CASSSRTGGPTTNTEAFF
>few|NA|TRBJ2-1|TRBV9
TGTGCCAGCAGCGTCGCGGGGGCGGGGTACAATGAGCAGTTCTTC
CASSVAGAGYNEQFF
>NA|NA|TRBJ1-2|TRBV2
TGTGCCAGCAGGGGCAGGGGAGAAGGCTACACCTTC
CASRGRGEGYTF
>few|NA|TRBJ1-5|TRBV29-1
TGCAGCGTTGGGAGCAATAGCAATCAGCCCCAGCATTTT
CSVGSNSNQPQHF
>NA|TRBD2|TRBJ2-5|TRBV6-5
TGTGCCAGCAGTAACGGGGGGGCTGGCGAGACCCAGTACTTC
CASSNGGAGETQYF
>NA|NA|TRBJ2-7|TRBV30
TGTGCCTGGAGCATTGGGGGGTACGAGCAGTACTTC
CAWSIGGYEQYF
>NA|NA|TRBJ2-2|TRBV2
TGTGCCAGCGGAGGGACCGGGGAGCTGTTTTTT
CASGGTGELFF
>few|NA|TRBJ1-2|TRBV5-1
TGCGCCAGCAGCGGCGGGGGAGGCACTAACTTC
CASSGGGGTNF
>NA|NA|TRBJ2-5|TRBV5-1
TGCGCCAGCAGACGGGGGTCCCAAGAGACCCAGTACTTC
CASRRGSQETQYF
>few|TRBD1|TRBJ2-2|TRBV7-8
TGTGCCAGCAGCTCCAGGGGGTGGAACACCGGGGAGCTGTTTTTT
CASSSRGWNTGELFF
>few|TRBD1|TRBJ1-1|TRBV5-1
TGCGCCAGCAGCTTCTACTCGGACAGGGTCAGCACTGAAGCTTTCTTT
CASSFYSDRVSTEAFF
>NA|TRBD2|TRBJ2-7|TRBV13
TGTGCCAGCAGCCGACCCGATCTAGCGGGGGCGTGGCACTTC
CASSRPDLAGAWHF
>NA|NA|TRBJ2-7|TRBV28
TGTGCCAGCAGTTTGACAGTGACCCCCTACGAGCAGTACTTC
CASSLTVTPYEQYF
>NA|TRBD1|TRBJ1-1|TRBV29-1
TGCAGCGTTTCCCAGGGGGACACTGAAGCTTTCTTT
CSVSQGDTEAFF
>NA|TRBD1|TRBJ1-1|TRBV23-1
TGCGCCAGCAGTCAATCGAGGGACAGGGTTTTTGGGAGGGCTTTCTTT
CASSQSRDRVFGRAFF
>NA|TRBD1|TRBJ2-1|TRBV25-1
TGTGCCAGCAGTATTTCCGGGACAGGCACCTACAATGAGCAGTTCTTC
CASSISGTGTYNEQFF
>few|NA|TRBJ1-5|TRBV29-1
TGCAGCGTTGGAGCAGAGGCCGGCGAGCCCCAGCATTTT
CSVGAEAGEPQHF
>few|TRBD1|TRBJ2-3|TRBV4-1
TGCGCCAGCAGCCAGGGACAGGGGAGCACAGATACGCAGTATTTT
CASSQGQGSTDTQYF
>few|NA|TRBJ2-4|TRBV15
TGTGCCACCAGCAGAGACAGGGGACCAAACATTCAGTACTTC
CATSRDRGPNIQYF
>few|NA|TRBJ2-1|TRBV9
TGTGCCAGCAGCGTGATCGGGAGTGGGTATGAGCAGTTCTTC
CASSVIGSGYEQFF
>few|TRBD2|TRBJ2-1|TRBV29-1
TGCAGCGTTATCGGGGGGTTATACAGCTCGAGCTCCTACAATGAGCAGTTCTTC
CSVIGGLYSSSSYNEQFF
>NA|NA|TRBJ1-5|TRBV11-3
TGTGCCAGCAGCTGGCCAGTCAGGCTGGGTCCCCAGCATTTT
CASSWPVRLGPQHF
>NA|NA|TRBJ1-2|TRBV7-2
TGTGCCAGCAGCTTAGAAAGCCAGGGCGGAGGCTACACCTTC
CASSLESQGGGYTF
>NA|TRBD2|TRBJ2-2|TRBV19
TGTGCCAGTAGGCTAACTAGCGGGAGGGCAATCGGGGAGCTGTTTTTT
CASRLTSGRAIGELFF
>few|NA|TRBJ1-2|TRBV6-5
TGTGCCAGCACCCTAGGAGATGGTGGCTACACCTTC
CASTLGDGGYTF
>NA|NA|TRBJ2-6|TRBV14
TGTGCCAGCAGCCAACAGGCTTTTACTTCTGGGGCCAACGTCCTGACTTTC
CASSQQAFTSGANVLTF
>few|TRBD2|TRBJ2-7|TRBV18
TGTGCCAGCTCCCTAGTGCGGATCGGACTAGCGGGATCCTACGAGCAGTACTTC
CASSLVRIGLAGSYEQYF
>NA|TRBD2|TRBJ2-7|TRBV7-2
TGTGCCAGCAGCTTAGGGGTTAGCGGGTCCTTTAGGCAGTACTTC
CASSLGVSGSFRQYF
>NA|NA|TRBJ2-7|TRBV29-1
TGCAGCGTCCGGGTCCTCACCTACGAGCAGTACTTC
CSVRVLTYEQYF
>NA|TRBD2|TRBJ2-3|TRBV5-1
TGCGCCAGCAGCGTATTACTAGCGGGATGGACTAGCACAGATACGCAGTATTTT
CASSVLLAGWTSTDTQYF
>NA|TRBD2|TRBJ2-3|TRBV9
TGTGCCAGCAGCCCGATAGCGGGACCCACAGATACGCAGTATTTT
CASSPIAGPTDTQYF
>NA|NA|TRBJ2-6|TRBV28
TGTGCCAGCATGCGCTCTGGGGCCAACGTCCTGACTTTC
CASMRSGANVLTF
>once|TRBD2|TRBJ2-7|TRBV6-5
TGTGCCAGCAGTCCCCGGGGGGCCTACGAGCAGTACTTC
CASSPRGAYEQYF
>few|NA|TRBJ1-5|TRBV7-2
TGTGCCAGCAGCCCCTCAGGGGATCAGCCCCAGCATTTT
CASSPSGDQPQHF
>NA|TRBD1|TRBJ2-3|TRBV29-1
TGCAGCGTTGTTGTAGGCAGGGACAGGGGAACAGATACGCAGTATTTT
CSVVVGRDRGTDTQYF
>few|NA|TRBJ1-1|TRBV7-2
TGTGCCAGCAGCACACAGGGGAACACTGAAGCTTTCTTT
CASSTQGNTEAFF
>few|TRBD1|TRBJ1-1|TRBV7-9
TGTGCCAGCAGCTTTGGGGACAGCACTGAAGCTTTCTTT
CASSFGDSTEAFF
>NA|NA|TRBJ1-2|TRBV2
TGTGCCAGCAGTGTCGGTTATGGCTACACCTTC
CASSVGYGYTF
>few|NA|TRBJ2-1|TRBV4-3
TGCGCCAGCAGCCAAGTGGCCCCCGCAGAGCAGTTCTTC
CASSQVAPAEQFF
>NA|TRBD1|TRBJ2-7|TRBV10-3
TGTGCCATCAGCCGGGACAGCACCTACGAGCAGTACTTC
CAISRDSTYEQYF
>NA|NA|TRBJ2-2|TRBV29-1
TGCAGCGTTGCCAGGGGTCCTTACACCGGGGAGCTGTTTTTT
CSVARGPYTGELFF